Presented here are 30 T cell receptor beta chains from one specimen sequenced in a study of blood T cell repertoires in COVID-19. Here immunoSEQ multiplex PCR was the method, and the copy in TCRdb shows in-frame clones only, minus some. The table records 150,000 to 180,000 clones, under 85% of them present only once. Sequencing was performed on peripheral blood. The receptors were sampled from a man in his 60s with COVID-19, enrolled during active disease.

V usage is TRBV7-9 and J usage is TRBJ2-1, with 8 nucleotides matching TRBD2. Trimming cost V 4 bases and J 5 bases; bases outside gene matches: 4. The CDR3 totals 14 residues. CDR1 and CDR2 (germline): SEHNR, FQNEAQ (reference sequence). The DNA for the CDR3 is TGTGCCAGCAGCTCCCGGGGGGGGGACAATGAGCAGTTCTTC. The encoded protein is CASSSRGGDNEQFF.

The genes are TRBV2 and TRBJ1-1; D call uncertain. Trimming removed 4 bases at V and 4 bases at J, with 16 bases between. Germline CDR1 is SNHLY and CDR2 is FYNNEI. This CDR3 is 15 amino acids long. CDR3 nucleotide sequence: TGTGCCAGCAGTGGCACTCGGGTTGTAAGCACTGAAGCTTTCTTT. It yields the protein CASSGTRVVSTEAFF.

CDR3 coding DNA: TGTGCCAGCAAACTGTTCGCGGGAGCCGGGGACAATGAGCAGTTCTTC. This gives the protein CASKLFAGAGDNEQFF. V usage is TRBV2 and J usage is TRBJ2-1; 7 bases align to TRBD2. After removal of 7 bases from V and 5 bases from J, the junction contained 14 bases not matched to a gene. CDR1 and CDR2 (germline): SNHLY, FYNNEI. CDR3 length equals 16 residues.

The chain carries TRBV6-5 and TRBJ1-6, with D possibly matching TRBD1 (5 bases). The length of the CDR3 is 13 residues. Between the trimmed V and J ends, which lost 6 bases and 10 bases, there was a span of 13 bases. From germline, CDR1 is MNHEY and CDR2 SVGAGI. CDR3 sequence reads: CASRGRGNSPLHF. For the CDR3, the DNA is TGTGCCAGCAGGGGGAGGGGAAACTCACCCCTCCACTTT.

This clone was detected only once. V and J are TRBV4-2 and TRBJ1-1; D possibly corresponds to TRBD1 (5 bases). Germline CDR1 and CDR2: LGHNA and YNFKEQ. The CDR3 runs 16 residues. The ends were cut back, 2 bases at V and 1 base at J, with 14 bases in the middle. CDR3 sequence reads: CASSQNPVRENTEAFF. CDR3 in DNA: TGTGCCAGCAGCCAAAACCCCGTCAGGGAGAACACTGAAGCTTTCTTT.

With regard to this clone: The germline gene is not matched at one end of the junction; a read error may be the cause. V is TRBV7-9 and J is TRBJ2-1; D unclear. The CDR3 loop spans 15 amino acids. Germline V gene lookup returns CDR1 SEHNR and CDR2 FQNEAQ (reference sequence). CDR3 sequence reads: CASTLGRSTYNEQFF. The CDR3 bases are TGTGCCAGCACCTTAGGCAGGTCGACCTACAATGAGCAGTTCTTC.

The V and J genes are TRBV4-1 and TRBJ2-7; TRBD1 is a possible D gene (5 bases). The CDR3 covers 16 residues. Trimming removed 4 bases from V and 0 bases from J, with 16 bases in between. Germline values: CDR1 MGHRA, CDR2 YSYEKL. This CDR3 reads CASSPVGHISSYEQYF. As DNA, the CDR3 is TGCGCCAGCAGCCCAGTGGGGCACATTAGCTCCTACGAGCAGTACTTC.

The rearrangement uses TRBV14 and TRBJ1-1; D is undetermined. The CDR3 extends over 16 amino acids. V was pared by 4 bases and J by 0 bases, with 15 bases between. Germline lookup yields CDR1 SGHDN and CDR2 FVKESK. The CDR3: CASSRDFGLMNTEAFF. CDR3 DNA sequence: TGTGCCAGCAGCCGTGATTTCGGTTTAATGAACACTGAAGCTTTCTTT.

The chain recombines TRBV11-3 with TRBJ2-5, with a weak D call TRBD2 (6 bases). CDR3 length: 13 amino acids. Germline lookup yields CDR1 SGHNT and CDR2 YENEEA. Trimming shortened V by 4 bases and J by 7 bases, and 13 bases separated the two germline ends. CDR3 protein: CASSSTAEGTQYF. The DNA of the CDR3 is TGTGCCAGCAGCTCCACCGCGGAGGGGACCCAGTACTTC.

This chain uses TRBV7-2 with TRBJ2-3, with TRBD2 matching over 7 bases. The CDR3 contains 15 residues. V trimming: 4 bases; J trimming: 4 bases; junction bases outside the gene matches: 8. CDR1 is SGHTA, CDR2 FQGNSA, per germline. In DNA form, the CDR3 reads TGTGCCAGCAGCTATTCAGCGGGGTTGGCAGATACGCAGTATTTT. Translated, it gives CASSYSAGLADTQYF.

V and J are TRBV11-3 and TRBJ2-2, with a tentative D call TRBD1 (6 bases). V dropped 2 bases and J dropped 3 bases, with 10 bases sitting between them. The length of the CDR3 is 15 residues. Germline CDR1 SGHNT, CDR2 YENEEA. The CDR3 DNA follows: TGTGCCAGCAGCTTAACAGGGTTGCACACCGGGGAGCTGTTTTTT. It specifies CASSLTGLHTGELFF.

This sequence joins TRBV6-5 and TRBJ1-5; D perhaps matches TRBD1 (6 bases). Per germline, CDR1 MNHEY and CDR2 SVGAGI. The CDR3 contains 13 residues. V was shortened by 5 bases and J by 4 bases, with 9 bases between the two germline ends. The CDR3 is CASSRQVNQPQHF. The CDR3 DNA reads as TGTGCCAGCAGTCGACAGGTAAATCAGCCCCAGCATTTT.

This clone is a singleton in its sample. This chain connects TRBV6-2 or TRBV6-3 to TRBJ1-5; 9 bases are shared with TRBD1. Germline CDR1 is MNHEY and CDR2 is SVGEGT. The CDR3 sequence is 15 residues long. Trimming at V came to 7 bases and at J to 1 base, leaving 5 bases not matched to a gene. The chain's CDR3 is CASNPGTGSNQPQHF. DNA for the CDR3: TGTGCCAGCAACCCAGGGACAGGGAGCAATCAGCCCCAGCATTTT.

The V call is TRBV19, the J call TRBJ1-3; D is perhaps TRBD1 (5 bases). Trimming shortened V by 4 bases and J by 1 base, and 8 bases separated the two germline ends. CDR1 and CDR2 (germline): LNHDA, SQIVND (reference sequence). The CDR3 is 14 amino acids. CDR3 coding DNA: TGTGCCAGTAGTACAGGGCCTTCTGGAAACACCATATATTTT. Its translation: CASSTGPSGNTIYF.

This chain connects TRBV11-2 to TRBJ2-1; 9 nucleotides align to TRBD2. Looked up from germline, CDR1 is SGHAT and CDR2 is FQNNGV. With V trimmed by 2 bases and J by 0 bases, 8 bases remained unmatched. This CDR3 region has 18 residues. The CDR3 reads CASSLLKSGGPSYNEQFF. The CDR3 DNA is TGTGCCAGCAGCTTATTAAAAAGCGGGGGGCCCTCCTACAATGAGCAGTTCTTC.

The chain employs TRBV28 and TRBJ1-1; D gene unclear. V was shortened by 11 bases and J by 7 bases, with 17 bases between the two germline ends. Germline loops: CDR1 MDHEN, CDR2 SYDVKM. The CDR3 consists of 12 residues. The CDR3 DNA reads TGTGCCTCTCACGTCGGCGGGTTTGAAGCTTTCTTT. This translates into CASHVGGFEAFF.

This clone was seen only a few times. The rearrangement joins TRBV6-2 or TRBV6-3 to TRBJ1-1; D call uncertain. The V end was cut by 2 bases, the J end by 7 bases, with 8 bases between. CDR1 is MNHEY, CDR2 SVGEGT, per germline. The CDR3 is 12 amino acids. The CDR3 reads CASSYTRGEAFF. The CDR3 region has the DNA TGTGCCAGCAGTTACACGCGAGGTGAAGCTTTCTTT.

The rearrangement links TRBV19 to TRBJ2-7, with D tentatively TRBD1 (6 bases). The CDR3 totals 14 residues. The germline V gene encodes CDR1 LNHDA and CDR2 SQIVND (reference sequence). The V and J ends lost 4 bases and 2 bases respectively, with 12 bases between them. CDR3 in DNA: TGTGCCAGTAGTAGACAGGTCCCCCCCTACGAGCAGTACTTC. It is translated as CASSRQVPPYEQYF.

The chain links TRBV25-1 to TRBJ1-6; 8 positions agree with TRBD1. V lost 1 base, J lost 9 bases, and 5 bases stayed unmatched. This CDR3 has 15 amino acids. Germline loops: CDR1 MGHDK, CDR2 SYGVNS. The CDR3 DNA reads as TGTGCCAGCAGTGAATTTCAGGGGGCTTCTTCACCCCTCCACTTT. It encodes CASSEFQGASSPLHF.

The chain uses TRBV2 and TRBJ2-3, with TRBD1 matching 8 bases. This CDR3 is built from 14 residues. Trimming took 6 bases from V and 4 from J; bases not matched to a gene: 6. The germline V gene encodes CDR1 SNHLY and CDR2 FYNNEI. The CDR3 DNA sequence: TGTGCCAGCAGCGGACAGGGTGTCGCAGATACGCAGTATTTT. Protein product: CASSGQGVADTQYF.

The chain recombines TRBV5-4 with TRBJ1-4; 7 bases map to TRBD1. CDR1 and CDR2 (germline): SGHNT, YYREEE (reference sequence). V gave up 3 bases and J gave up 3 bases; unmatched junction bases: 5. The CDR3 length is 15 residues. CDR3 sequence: CASSSKGAANEKLFF. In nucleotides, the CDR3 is TGTGCCAGCAGCTCGAAGGGGGCGGCTAATGAAAAACTGTTTTTT.

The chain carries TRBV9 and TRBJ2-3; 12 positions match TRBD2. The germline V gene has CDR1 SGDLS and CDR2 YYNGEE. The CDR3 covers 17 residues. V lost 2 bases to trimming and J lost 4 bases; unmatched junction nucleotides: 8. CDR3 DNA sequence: TGTGCCAGCAGCGTCGAGACTAGCGGGAGTGGGGCAGATACGCAGTATTTT. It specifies CASSVETSGSGADTQYF.

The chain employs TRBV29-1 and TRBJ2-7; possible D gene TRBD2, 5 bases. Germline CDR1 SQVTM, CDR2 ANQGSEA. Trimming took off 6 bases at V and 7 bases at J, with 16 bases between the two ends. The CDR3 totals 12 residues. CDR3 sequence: CSVERGSSEQYF. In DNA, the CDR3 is TGCAGCGTAGAACGGGGTTCGTCGGAGCAGTACTTC.

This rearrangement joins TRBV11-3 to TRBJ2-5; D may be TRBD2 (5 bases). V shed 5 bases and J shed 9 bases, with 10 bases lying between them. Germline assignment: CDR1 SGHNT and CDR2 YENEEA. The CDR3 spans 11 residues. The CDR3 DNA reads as TGTGCCAGCAGCCTACAGAGGGCCCAGTACTTC. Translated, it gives CASSLQRAQYF.

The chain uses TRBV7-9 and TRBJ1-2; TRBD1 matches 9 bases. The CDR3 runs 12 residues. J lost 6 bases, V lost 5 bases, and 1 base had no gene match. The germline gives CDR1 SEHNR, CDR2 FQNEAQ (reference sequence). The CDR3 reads CASSRTGDGYTF. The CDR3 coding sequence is TGTGCCAGCAGCCGGACAGGGGATGGCTACACCTTC.

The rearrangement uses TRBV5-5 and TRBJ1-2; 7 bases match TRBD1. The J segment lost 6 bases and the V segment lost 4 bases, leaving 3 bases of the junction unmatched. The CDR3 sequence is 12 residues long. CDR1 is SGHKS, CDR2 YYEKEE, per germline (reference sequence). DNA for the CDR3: TGTGCCAGCAGCCGACAGGGCGATGGCTACACCTTC. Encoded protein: CASSRQGDGYTF. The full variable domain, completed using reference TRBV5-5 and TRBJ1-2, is DAGVTQSPTHLIKTRGQQVTLRCSPISGHKSVSWYQQVLGQGPQFIFQYYEKEERGRGNFPDRFSARQFPNYSSELNVNALLLGDSALYLCASSRQGDGYTFGSGTRLTVV.

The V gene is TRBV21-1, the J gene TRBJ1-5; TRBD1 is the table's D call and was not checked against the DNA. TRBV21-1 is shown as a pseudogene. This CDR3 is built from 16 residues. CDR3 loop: CASSKRLSQGDQPQHF. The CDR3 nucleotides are TGTGCCAGCAGCAAAAGGTTGTCACAGGGGGATCAGCCCCAGCATTTT.

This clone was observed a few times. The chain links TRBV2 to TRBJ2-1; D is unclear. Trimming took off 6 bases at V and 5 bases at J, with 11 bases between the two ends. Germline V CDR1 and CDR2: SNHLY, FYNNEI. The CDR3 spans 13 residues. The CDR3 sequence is CASSLELNNEQFF. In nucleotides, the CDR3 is TGTGCCAGCAGCTTAGAACTTAACAATGAGCAGTTCTTC.

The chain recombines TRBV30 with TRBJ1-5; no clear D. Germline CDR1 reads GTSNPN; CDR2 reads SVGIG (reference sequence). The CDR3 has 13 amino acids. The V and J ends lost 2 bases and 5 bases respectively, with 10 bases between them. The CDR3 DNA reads TGTGCCTGGAGTTTCCACGCGTATCAGCCCCAGCATTTT. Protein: CAWSFHAYQPQHF.

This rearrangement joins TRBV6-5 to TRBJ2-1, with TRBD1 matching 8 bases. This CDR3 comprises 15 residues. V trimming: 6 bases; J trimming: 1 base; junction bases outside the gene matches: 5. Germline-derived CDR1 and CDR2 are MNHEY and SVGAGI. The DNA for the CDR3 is TGTGCCAGCAGCCACGACAGGGGATCCTACAATGAGCAGTTCTTC. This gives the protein CASSHDRGSYNEQFF.